This is a list of T cell receptor beta chains from one sample in a study of technical replicates of blood from four donors. The protocol was immunoSEQ multiplex PCR, while the TCRdb copy is restricted to in-frame clones and leaves out a portion. The table lists tens of thousands of clones, 91% of them singletons. The sequenced material came from PBMCs. Every receptor here comes from a human donor in good health. Some clones in this sample may be carry-over from other donors' samples. Each CDR3 is given with its conserved first and last residue. A D gene is named only where the DNA matches it firmly. Clone size appears in some rows only: once, few, many, or a class for an expanded clone.

size: few; V: TRBV2; D: NA; J: TRBJ2-5; DNA: TGTGCCAGCAGCCTCAGACAGGCTGAGACCCAGTACTTC; CDR3: CASSLRQAETQYF
size: NA; V: TRBV19; D: NA; J: TRBJ2-5; DNA: TGTGCCAGTAGTGCTAGCCGCTGGGAGACCCAGTACTTC; CDR3: CASSASRWETQYF
size: NA; V: TRBV6-5; D: NA; J: TRBJ1-5; DNA: TGTGCCAGCAGCCCTCGACAGAATAGCAATCAGCCCCAGCATTTT; CDR3: CASSPRQNSNQPQHF
size: NA; V: TRBV14; D: NA; J: TRBJ2-7; DNA: TGTGCCAGCAGCCAAGACGTCAGCCCAGGGTTCTCCTACGAGCAGTACTTC; CDR3: CASSQDVSPGFSYEQYF
size: NA; V: TRBV5-1; D: NA; J: TRBJ2-5; DNA: TGCGCCAGCAGCCTAGGACGGGGACAAGAGACCCAGTACTTC; CDR3: CASSLGRGQETQYF
size: NA; V: TRBV6-6; D: NA; J: TRBJ2-3; DNA: TGTGCCAGCAGCCAAAGCACAGATACGCAGTATTTT; CDR3: CASSQSTDTQYF
size: NA; V: TRBV30; D: NA; J: TRBJ1-3; DNA: TGTGCCTGGAGTGTACGGAGGGTTGGAAACACCATATATTTT; CDR3: CAWSVRRVGNTIYF
size: few; V: TRBV5-8; D: NA; J: TRBJ2-6; DNA: TGTGCCAGCAGCAACGGACAGACCTCTGGGGCCAACGTCCTGACTTTC; CDR3: CASSNGQTSGANVLTF
size: NA; V: TRBV30; D: NA; J: TRBJ1-3; DNA: TGTGCCTGGAGGGGGGCGAAGACAGGCAGTTCTGGAAACACCATATATTTT; CDR3: CAWRGAKTGSSGNTIYF
size: NA; V: TRBV6-1; D: TRBD1; J: TRBJ1-2; DNA: TGTGCCAGCGCCTCGGGACAGTTTGGCTATGGCTACACCTTC; CDR3: CASASGQFGYGYTF
size: NA; V: TRBV19; D: NA; J: TRBJ2-2; DNA: TGTGCCAGTAGTGACGGAGCGAACACCGGGGAGCTGTTTTTT; CDR3: CASSDGANTGELFF
size: NA; V: TRBV18; D: NA; J: TRBJ1-5; DNA: TGTGCCAGCTCACCCTCGGTTGGGGGGGGTCAGCCCCAGCATTTT; CDR3: CASSPSVGGGQPQHF
size: NA; V: TRBV7-8; D: TRBD1; J: TRBJ1-5; DNA: TGTGCCAGCAGCCGGGACAGAAACAATCAGCCCCAGCATTTT; CDR3: CASSRDRNNQPQHF
size: NA; V: TRBV27; D: NA; J: TRBJ2-7; DNA: TGTGCCAGCAGTTTATCTGGAGGCGAGCAGTACTTC; CDR3: CASSLSGGEQYF
size: NA; V: TRBV18; D: TRBD1; J: TRBJ1-6; DNA: TGTGCCAGCTCAGGCGACAGGGTAAATTCACCCCTCCACTTT; CDR3: CASSGDRVNSPLHF
size: NA; V: TRBV29-1; D: NA; J: TRBJ2-3; DNA: TGCAGTGTAAACCGGGACACCACAGATACGCAGTATTTT; CDR3: CSVNRDTTDTQYF
size: NA; V: TRBV18; D: NA; J: TRBJ1-4; DNA: TGTGCCAGCTCATCCAAGGTCCGACAGGCTAATGAAAAACTGTTTTTT; CDR3: CASSSKVRQANEKLFF